These 29 T cell receptor beta chains were sequenced from one sample in a study of identical twins listed by TCRdb under 2016. The protocol used for the library was 5' RACE. Sequencing was carried out with an Illumina HiSeq 2000. The public sequencing data were trimmed at Q25 with fastp and processed into clonotypes with MiXCR by TCRdb, which kept only in-frame beta chains. Rows with one shared CDR3 protein collapse into an entry with the most common genes and DNA. This sample has about 240,000 distinct CDR3 sequences in its table, and approximately 7.8% of those were observed once. The ten largest clonotypes hold roughly 5.4% of the sample. In addition, the sample was reused for a study of yellow fever vaccine responses in identical twins.

The sample consisted of CD8+ T cells sorted from blood. The receptors stem from a woman under 30 in good health.

This clonotype showed up many times. The J gene is TRBJ2-1, the V gene TRBV20-1; no clear D. V lost 5 bases and J 4 bases, leaving 6 bases between the germline ends. The CDR3 covers 11 residues. From germline, CDR1 is DFQATT and CDR2 SNEGSKA (reference sequence). This chain's CDR3 is CSADIYNEQFF. The CDR3 nucleotides read TGCAGTGCTGACATTTACAATGAGCAGTTCTTC.

This clonotype was detected a few times. The V call is TRBV9, the J call TRBJ2-3, with 11 bases lining up with TRBD2. The CDR3 has 15 amino acids. V shed 3 bases, J shed 3 bases, and the junction held 3 bases outside the gene matches. In germline, CDR1 is SGDLS, CDR2 YYNGEE. The CDR3 spells CASSAGLAETDTQYF. The CDR3 region has the DNA TGTGCCAGCAGCGCGGGACTAGCGGAGACAGATACGCAGTATTTT.

This clonotype has a count of ten or more. This chain uses TRBV5-1 with TRBJ2-1; 9 nucleotides agree with TRBD1. Germline V CDR1 and CDR2: SGHRS, YFSETQ. CDR3 length: 16 amino acids. Trimming at V came to 2 bases and at J to 8 bases, leaving 11 bases not matched to a gene. The CDR3 spells CASSFSVGTGSDEQFF. CDR3 bases: TGCGCCAGCAGCTTTTCGGTTGGGACAGGGTCGGATGAGCAGTTCTTC.

This clonotype was observed many times. The rearrangement uses TRBV3-1 and TRBJ2-7, with 10 positions matching TRBD1. Per the germline V gene, CDR1 is LGHDT and CDR2 is YNNKEL (reference sequence). With 8 bases clipped from V and 2 bases from J, the junction kept 3 bases outside the gene matches. The CDR3 totals 13 residues. The CDR3 spells CASSGTGAYEQYF. CDR3 nucleotide sequence: TGTGCCAGCTCAGGGACAGGGGCCTACGAGCAGTACTTC.

V gene TRBV4-1 combines with J gene TRBJ2-1, with D hard to call. Germline V gene lookup returns CDR1 MGHRA and CDR2 YSYEKL. Trimming left V 0 bases short and J 0 bases short, with 6 bases between. CDR3 size: 15 residues. CDR3 nucleotides: TGCGCCAGCAGCCAAGATCTCGGCTCCTACAATGAGCAGTTCTTC. Translation: CASSQDLGSYNEQFF.

V gene TRBV20-1 combines with J gene TRBJ1-2; D is uncertain. With 3 bases removed from V and 4 bases from J, the gap between germline ends came to 21 bases. The germline V gene encodes CDR1 DFQATT and CDR2 SNEGSKA (reference sequence). This CDR3 is built from 16 residues. CDR3 sequence (DNA): TGCAGTGCTAGGCCCCTAATGATTGTGATGATCTATGGCTACACCTTC. Translation gives CSARPLMIVMIYGYTF.

This clonotype turned up a few times. CDR3: CASSPLAENFYEQYF. Written as DNA, the CDR3 is TGTGCCAGCAGCCCCTTAGCGGAGAACTTTTACGAGCAGTACTTC. V usage is TRBV5-6 and J usage is TRBJ2-7; possible D gene TRBD2, 6 bases. V was clipped by 4 bases and J by 4 bases, with 18 bases between them. The V gene's germline CDR1 is SGHDT and CDR2 YYEEEE. The CDR3 contains 15 residues.

This clonotype was recorded a few times. The chain joins TRBV4-1 to TRBJ2-1; D is ambiguous. V dropped 3 bases and J dropped 9 bases, with 9 bases sitting between them. Per germline, CDR1 MGHRA and CDR2 YSYEKL. The CDR3 contains 12 residues. The CDR3 region has the DNA TGCGCCAGCAGCCACACGGGCCCTGAGCAGTTCTTC. It codes for CASSHTGPEQFF.

There are many counts of this clonotype. The chain employs TRBV6-5 and TRBJ2-1, with 9 bases fitting TRBD2. CDR1 is MNHEY, CDR2 SVGAGI, per germline. CDR3 size: 17 residues. V lost 2 bases to trimming and J lost 1 base; unmatched junction nucleotides: 6. The DNA of the CDR3 is TGTGCCAGCAGTTACGAGGTAGCGGGGGAGTCCTACAATGAGCAGTTCTTC. Amino acid sequence: CASSYEVAGESYNEQFF.

The chain uses TRBV7-6 and TRBJ2-3; TRBD2 matches 8 bases. The V gene's germline CDR1 is SGHVS and CDR2 FNYEAQ. Trimming removed 2 bases from V and 5 bases from J; junction bases left unmatched: 12. The CDR3 extends over 17 amino acids. CDR3 in amino acids: CASSLPWGGGPGDTQYF. The CDR3 region has the DNA TGTGCCAGCAGCTTACCCTGGGGCGGGGGGCCGGGAGATACGCAGTATTTT.

This clonotype occurred many times. The chain is built from TRBV29-1 and TRBJ2-1; D gene uncertain. Germline CDR1 is SQVTM and CDR2 is ANQGSEA. Trimming left V 4 bases short and J 9 bases short, with 13 bases between. The CDR3 extends over 12 amino acids. CDR3 in amino acids: CSVVNPSGEQFF. CDR3 nucleotide sequence: TGCAGCGTTGTAAACCCGTCGGGTGAGCAGTTCTTC.

At least ten counts were recorded for this clonotype. The rearrangement links TRBV20-1 to TRBJ2-1; TRBD1 or TRBD2 may be the D gene (5 bases each). This CDR3 is 14 amino acids long. Per germline, CDR1 DFQATT and CDR2 SNEGSKA (reference sequence). The germline V and J ends were trimmed by 4 bases and 4 bases, with 14 bases remaining between them. The CDR3 sequence: CSAISVEGYNEQFF. The CDR3 DNA reads TGCAGTGCTATATCGGTTGAGGGGTACAATGAGCAGTTCTTC.

The chain has TRBV9 and TRBJ1-5; D is unclear. Trimming took off 2 bases at V and 5 bases at J, with 8 bases between the two ends. The CDR3 is 13 residues long. From germline, CDR1 is SGDLS and CDR2 YYNGEE. CDR3 protein: CASSVGVDQPQHF. CDR3 coding DNA: TGTGCCAGCAGCGTCGGGGTGGATCAGCCCCAGCATTTT.

This clonotype showed up many times. This rearrangement joins TRBV27 to TRBJ2-5; unclear D gene. The CDR3 has 15 amino acids. The V end was cut by 2 bases, the J end by 2 bases, with 12 bases between. Germline loops: CDR1 MNHEY, CDR2 SMNVEV (reference sequence). In nucleotides, the CDR3 is TGTGCCAGCAGTTTAGGAAGAGCGTTTCAAGAGACCCAGTACTTC. Protein product: CASSLGRAFQETQYF.

There are many counts of this clonotype. V gene TRBV5-1 combines with J gene TRBJ2-1; 13 nucleotides line up with TRBD2. There are 20 residues in the CDR3. The ends lost 4 bases at V and 2 bases at J; junction bases unmatched: 15. Per the germline V gene, CDR1 is SGHRS and CDR2 is YFSETQ. CDR3 sequence reads: CASSGELGTSGTAAYNEQFF. Written as DNA, the CDR3 is TGCGCCAGCAGCGGCGAGCTCGGGACTAGCGGGACGGCAGCCTACAATGAGCAGTTCTTC.

This clonotype was seen only a few times. This sequence joins TRBV7-9 and TRBJ1-2; perhaps TRBD1 as D (6 bases). The germline gives CDR1 SEHNR, CDR2 FQNEAQ (reference sequence). Trimming removed 1 base at V and 8 bases at J, with 17 bases between. The CDR3 totals 15 residues. Here the CDR3 DNA reads TGTGCCAGCAGCTTAGAATACAGGGAATTCGGCGGCTACACCTTC. Its protein product is CASSLEYREFGGYTF.

This clonotype was detected many times. This sequence joins TRBV7-9 and TRBJ1-5, with 7 bases lining up with TRBD1. The J segment lost 6 bases and the V segment lost 4 bases, leaving 6 bases of the junction unmatched. The germline V gene encodes CDR1 SEHNR and CDR2 FQNEAQ (reference sequence). The CDR3 length is 14 residues. The CDR3 sequence: CASSSSDRVQPQHF. DNA for the CDR3: TGTGCCAGCAGCTCCTCCGACAGGGTTCAGCCCCAGCATTTT.

V is TRBV15 and J is TRBJ2-7; 7 bases agree with TRBD2. This CDR3 has 13 residues. After removal of 5 bases from V and 3 bases from J, the junction contained 4 bases not matched to a gene. Germline V gives CDR1 LNHNV, CDR2 YYDKDF (reference sequence). The CDR3 region has the DNA TGTGCCACCAGCGGACTAGTTAGCTACGAGCAGTACTTC. Its translation is CATSGLVSYEQYF.

V gene TRBV6-2 or TRBV6-3 combines with J gene TRBJ2-1, with 7 nucleotides matching TRBD2. The germline CDR1 and CDR2 sequences are MNHEY and SVGEGT. This CDR3 has 14 residues. V dropped 11 bases and J dropped 4; count of bases not matched to a gene: 11. The CDR3 is CAVGRDRGYNEQFF. Written as DNA, the CDR3 is TGTGCCGTAGGGAGGGACCGGGGGTACAATGAGCAGTTCTTC.

This clonotype has a handful of counts. The chain recombines TRBV5-1 with TRBJ2-7; D is perhaps TRBD1 (6 bases). V was clipped by 4 bases and J by 1 base, with 15 bases between them. Germline V gene lookup returns CDR1 SGHRS and CDR2 YFSETQ. CDR3 length: 15 residues. The CDR3 DNA follows: TGCGCCAGCAGCGGAGGATGGACAGAGTCCTACGAGCAGTACTTC. Its translation: CASSGGWTESYEQYF.

The genes are TRBV19 and TRBJ2-1; D gene unclear. Germline CDR1 reads LNHDA; CDR2 reads SQIVND (reference sequence). V lost 7 bases, J lost 5 bases, and 12 bases lay in between. The CDR3 runs to 13 residues. For the CDR3, the DNA is TGTGCCAGTAACCCACATGGCAACAATGAGCAGTTCTTC. This gives the protein CASNPHGNNEQFF.

This clonotype has more than one count but fewer than ten. This sequence joins TRBV15 and TRBJ1-2; D not certain. V was pared by 5 bases and J by 2 bases, with 12 bases between. In germline, CDR1 is LNHNV, CDR2 YYDKDF (reference sequence). The CDR3 totals 14 residues. The CDR3 is CATSPRPKNYGYTF. Here the CDR3 DNA reads TGTGCCACCAGCCCACGTCCGAAAAACTATGGCTACACCTTC.

This clonotype was seen repeatedly, ten times or more. The chain recombines TRBV29-1 with TRBJ2-3, with TRBD2 as a possible D gene (6 bases). The CDR3 loop spans 14 amino acids. Trimming removed 0 bases at V and 4 bases at J, with 11 bases between. Looked up from germline, CDR1 is SQVTM and CDR2 is ANQGSEA. The CDR3, as DNA: TGCAGCGTTGAAGATGCGCGGGGCCCAGATACGCAGTATTTT. The encoded protein is CSVEDARGPDTQYF.

This clonotype was seen at least ten times. V and J are TRBV10-3 and TRBJ2-3, with D perhaps assigned TRBD1 or TRBD2 (6 bases each). The CDR3 length is 13 residues. CDR1 is ENHRY, CDR2 SYGVKD, per germline. The V end was cut by 10 bases, the J end by 0 bases, with 11 bases between. CDR3 in DNA: TGTGCCACGAGGGGGGCAAGCACAGATACGCAGTATTTT. This sequence encodes CATRGASTDTQYF.

This clonotype was detected only a few times. This rearrangement joins TRBV28 to TRBJ1-4, with D perhaps matching TRBD1 (5 bases). Trimming cost V 7 bases and J 0 bases, with 18 bases left between them. The CDR3 runs 17 residues. The germline V gene has CDR1 MDHEN and CDR2 SYDVKM. The CDR3 is CASTMGEGLSTNEKLFF. CDR3 sequence (DNA): TGTGCCAGCACCATGGGAGAGGGGTTATCAACTAATGAAAAACTGTTTTTT.

As regards this clonotype: Germline and junction disagree at one end, which may indicate a read error. The rearrangement links TRBV7-2 to TRBJ2-1; D may be TRBD1 or TRBD2 (5 bases each). This CDR3 is 17 amino acids long. Germline lookup yields CDR1 SGHTA and CDR2 FQGNSA. The CDR3 region is CASSGWVGTSSHNEQFF. The CDR3, as DNA: TGTGCCAGCAGCGGGTGGGTTGGGACGTCCTCCCACAATGAGCAGTTCTTC.

This clonotype has ten or more counts. V is TRBV13 and J is TRBJ2-7; D remains ambiguous. The CDR3 length is 13 residues. Germline V gene lookup returns CDR1 PRHDT and CDR2 FYEKMQ (reference sequence). V gave up 5 bases and J gave up 4 bases, with 12 bases separating them. The DNA for the CDR3 is TGTGCCAGCAGCCCACCAGACTTATACGAGCAGTACTTC. Translating gives CASSPPDLYEQYF.

This clonotype was recorded a few times. The chain is built from TRBV27 and TRBJ2-6, with D hard to call. V lost 0 bases, J lost 3 bases, and 6 bases lay in between. The CDR3 loop spans 15 amino acids. The germline V gene encodes CDR1 MNHEY and CDR2 SMNVEV (reference sequence). CDR3 DNA: TGTGCCAGCAGTTTATCGTTTTTTGGGGCCAACGTCCTGACTTTC. As protein: CASSLSFFGANVLTF.

The rearrangement links TRBV20-1 to TRBJ2-7; 7 bases agree with TRBD1. The trim removed 6 bases at V and 3 bases at J, leaving 11 bases unmatched. The CDR3 covers 14 residues. CDR1 and CDR2 from the germline V gene are DFQATT and SNEGSKA (reference sequence). The CDR3 protein is CSAGGQDCVYEQYV. The CDR3 region has the DNA TGCAGTGCAGGCGGACAGGACTGTGTCTACGAGCAGTACGTC.